These 31 T cell receptor beta chains came from one sample sequenced in a study of regulatory T cells in long-lasting Graves disease. CDR3 regions were amplified by Arm-PCR using iRepertoire HTBI primers to build TCR beta libraries. Via MiXCR, TCRdb re-called the multiplex PCR reads, giving one row per CDR3 protein. The table lists fewer than 650,000 distinct CDR3 sequences, roughly 15% of them singletons. Time point meaning: newly diagnosed GD, antithyroid drugs for less than 3 months. RNA extracted from PBMCs served as the sequencing template. The same data also went into a second study, on T cells in Graves' hyperthyroidism and ophthalmopathy.

This material consisted of peripheral blood mononuclear cells (PBMCs), taken at new diagnosis, from a patient treated with antithyroid drugs. These receptors originate from a woman in her twenties or thirties with Graves disease.

This clonotype came up a few times. This sequence joins TRBV29-1 and TRBJ2-7; 7 nucleotides line up with TRBD2. Germline-derived CDR1 and CDR2 are SQVTM and ANQGSEA. V shed 2 bases, J shed 2 bases, and the junction held 3 bases outside the gene matches. CDR3 length: 13 residues. Here the CDR3 reads CSVEPSGAYEQYF. The CDR3 region has the DNA TGCAGCGTTGAACCCAGCGGGGCCTACGAGCAGTACTTC.

This clonotype was seen repeatedly, ten times or more. This sequence joins TRBV27 and TRBJ1-1, with 7 bases identical to TRBD1. Germline CDR1 is MNHEY and CDR2 is SMNVEV (reference sequence). The CDR3 runs 17 residues. Trimming at V came to 0 bases and at J to 4 bases, leaving 11 bases not matched to a gene. Here the CDR3 reads CASSLSGTVLLGTEAFF. CDR3 bases: TGTGCCAGCAGTTTATCTGGGACAGTCCTCTTGGGCACTGAAGCTTTCTTT.

The J gene is TRBJ2-7, the V gene TRBV3-1; D might be TRBD1 (6 bases). The V gene's germline CDR1 is LGHDT and CDR2 YNNKEL (reference sequence). The CDR3 loop spans 16 amino acids. V lost 5 bases and J 5 bases, leaving 22 bases between the germline ends. CDR3 loop: CASSLTGTGWTNEQYF. In DNA form, the CDR3 reads TGTGCCAGCAGCTTAACCGGAACAGGGTGGACGAACGAGCAGTACTTC.

This clonotype came up many times. This chain uses TRBV12-3 or TRBV12-4 with TRBJ1-5; 11 bases agree with TRBD1. The CDR3 runs 16 residues. Losses at the gene ends were 0 bases for V and 6 bases for J; bases not matched to a gene: 4. CDR3 residues: CASSLATGTGGQPQHF. CDR3 DNA: TGTGCCAGCAGTTTAGCAACCGGGACAGGGGGTCAGCCCCAGCATTTT.

The chain carries TRBV5-1 and TRBJ2-7; D tentatively reads TRBD1 or TRBD2 (5 bases each). The CDR3 sequence is 15 residues long. Deletions cut 1 base from V and 0 bases from J, with 11 bases between. The V gene's germline CDR1 is SGHRS and CDR2 YFSETQ. In DNA, the CDR3 is TGCGCCAGCAGCTTGTCCGGGGCGAGCTCCTACGAGCAGTACTTC. Translated: CASSLSGASSYEQYF.

The rearrangement joins TRBV20-1 to TRBJ2-1, with D unclear. Deletions cut 1 base from V and 7 bases from J, with 11 bases between. Germline values: CDR1 DFQATT, CDR2 SNEGSKA (reference sequence). The CDR3 runs to 13 residues. The CDR3 sequence is CSARGTPANEQFF. The CDR3 region has the DNA TGCAGTGCTAGAGGGACCCCGGCAAATGAGCAGTTCTTC.

At least ten counts were recorded for this clonotype. The rearrangement uses TRBV2 and TRBJ2-7; 9 bases map to TRBD2. V shed 4 bases, J shed 5 bases, and the junction held 6 bases outside the gene matches. The CDR3 has 14 amino acids. In germline, CDR1 is SNHLY, CDR2 FYNNEI. The CDR3 sequence: CASSVIAGVDEQYF. DNA for the CDR3: TGTGCCAGCAGTGTAATAGCGGGAGTGGACGAGCAGTACTTC. The full variable domain, with the rest looked up from reference TRBV2 and TRBJ2-7, is EPEVTQTPSHQVTQMGQEVILRCVPISNHLYFYWYRQILGQKVEFLVSFYNNEISEKSEIFDDQFSVERPDGSNFTLKIRSTKLEDSAMYFCASSVIAGVDEQYFGPGTRLTVT.

This clonotype was picked up a small number of times. This chain links TRBV24-1 with TRBJ2-7; 8 nucleotides match TRBD1. V gave up 10 bases and J gave up 6 bases; unmatched junction bases: 10. The CDR3 length is 13 residues. Per the germline V gene, CDR1 is KGHDR and CDR2 is SFDVKD. The CDR3 loop is CATEGDRKGEQYF. The CDR3 DNA is TGTGCCACAGAAGGGGACAGGAAGGGCGAGCAGTACTTC.

In its sample, this clonotype was seen many times. The genes are TRBV5-1 and TRBJ1-1; D is possibly TRBD1 (5 bases). The germline V gene has CDR1 SGHRS and CDR2 YFSETQ. The CDR3 length is 15 residues. The V gene lost 3 bases and the J gene lost 2 bases, with 14 bases spanning the gap. CDR3 region: CASSSSGTHNTEAFF. The CDR3 DNA reads as TGCGCCAGCAGCTCATCCGGGACTCATAACACTGAAGCTTTCTTT.

This chain connects TRBV30 to TRBJ2-4, with 7 positions matching TRBD1. Germline V gene lookup returns CDR1 GTSNPN and CDR2 SVGIG (reference sequence). The junction had 6 bases not matched to a gene; V was cut back by 2 bases and J by 2 bases. This CDR3 has 15 residues. In nucleotides, the CDR3 is TGTGCCTGGAGTCTAACGACAGGGCCCAAAAACATTCAGTACTTC. Encoded protein: CAWSLTTGPKNIQYF. Full variable domain (missing parts from reference TRBV30 and TRBJ2-4): SQTIHQWPATLVQPVGSPLSLECTVEGTSNPNLYWYRQAAGRGLQLLFYSVGIGQISSEVPQNLSASRPQDRQFILSSKKLLLSDSGFYLCAWSLTTGPKNIQYFGAGTRLSVL.

The genes are TRBV25-1 and TRBJ2-7; D is possibly TRBD1 (6 bases). Germline CDR1 is MGHDK and CDR2 is SYGVNS. V was pared by 4 bases and J by 0 bases, with 19 bases between. CDR3 length equals 17 residues. The CDR3 loop reads CASSAPPGHRSSYEQYF. The CDR3 region has the DNA TGTGCCAGCAGTGCTCCACCGGGACACAGGAGCTCCTACGAGCAGTACTTC.

This clonotype has at least ten counts. The chain links TRBV2 to TRBJ1-1, with D perhaps TRBD1 (5 bases). Germline CDR1 is SNHLY and CDR2 is FYNNEI. This CDR3 spans 13 amino acids. Between the trimmed V and J ends, which lost 7 bases and 0 bases, there was a span of 9 bases. CDR3 protein: CASTGELNTEAFF. CDR3 in DNA: TGTGCCAGCACGGGGGAATTGAACACTGAAGCTTTCTTT.

This clonotype came up a few times. The chain is built from TRBV5-1 and TRBJ2-7; TRBD2 agrees at 14 bases. The CDR3 contains 13 residues. Germline V lookup: CDR1 SGHRS, CDR2 YFSETQ. Trimming took 6 bases from V and 9 from J; bases not matched to a gene: 5. CDR3 DNA: TGCGCCAGCACGGGACTAGCGGGAGAAGGGCAGTACTTC. The encoded protein is CASTGLAGEGQYF.

This clonotype was picked up many times. The V gene is TRBV27, the J gene TRBJ2-7; TRBD2 agrees at 10 bases. Losses at the gene ends were 3 bases for V and 7 bases for J; bases not matched to a gene: 12. Germline CDR1 is MNHEY and CDR2 is SMNVEV (reference sequence). The CDR3 is 16 residues long. The CDR3 spells CASSFRSAGGPREQYF. The CDR3 DNA reads TGTGCCAGCAGTTTTCGATCAGCGGGAGGGCCGAGGGAGCAGTACTTC.

This chain joins TRBV5-4 and TRBJ2-4, with 7 nucleotides matching TRBD1. The ends lost 5 bases at V and 4 bases at J; junction bases unmatched: 6. This CDR3 spans 14 amino acids. Per germline, CDR1 SGHNT and CDR2 YYREEE (reference sequence). CDR3 sequence: CASRVTGPKNIQYF. CDR3 sequence (DNA): TGTGCCAGCAGGGTGACAGGGCCAAAAAACATTCAGTACTTC.

This sequence joins TRBV5-6 and TRBJ2-5; the match to TRBD1 covers 7 bases. Unmatched junction bases numbered 11, after V lost 4 bases and J lost 5 bases. Germline CDR1 is SGHDT and CDR2 is YYEEEE. There are 15 residues in the CDR3. The CDR3 region has the DNA TGTGCCAGCAGCCCTACGACAGGGAATAGGGAGACCCAGTACTTC. Translation: CASSPTTGNRETQYF. Combining the CDR3 with reference TRBV5-6 and TRBJ2-5 gives the whole variable domain DAGVTQSPTHLIKTRGQQVTLRCSPKSGHDTVSWYQQALGQGPQFIFQYYEEEERQRGNFPDRFSGHQFPNYSSELNVNALLLGDSALYLCASSPTTGNRETQYFGPGTRLLVL.

In its sample, this clonotype was seen a few times. The chain combines TRBV6-5 with TRBJ1-2; D gene unclear. The CDR3 sequence is 16 residues long. Germline V gives CDR1 MNHEY, CDR2 SVGAGI. Trimming left V 2 bases short and J 8 bases short, with 21 bases between. CDR3 coding DNA: TGTGCCAGCAGTTACGGTCCGGGGATCATGGGTGGGGGCTACACCTTC. Protein product: CASSYGPGIMGGGYTF.

Only a few counts were recorded for this clonotype. The chain recombines TRBV30 with TRBJ2-1; 10 bases line up with TRBD2. CDR3 length: 15 amino acids. Germline assignment: CDR1 GTSNPN and CDR2 SVGIG (reference sequence). The V gene end was trimmed by 4 bases and the J gene end by 14 bases; junction bases not matched to a gene: 17. In nucleotides, the CDR3 is TGTGCCTGGAACCCTGGAGCGGGAGGGCCCCTTTTAAAGTTCTTC. It yields the protein CAWNPGAGGPLLKFF.

This clonotype was found many times. V gene TRBV20-1 combines with J gene TRBJ2-3, with TRBD2 matching 14 bases. The trim removed 6 bases at V and 6 bases at J, leaving 14 bases unmatched. The CDR3 covers 17 residues. From germline, CDR1 is DFQATT and CDR2 SNEGSKA (reference sequence). The DNA for the CDR3 is TGCAGTGCGTTAAAGGGACTAGCGGGAGATGGGCCCGATACGCAGTATTTT. It yields the protein CSALKGLAGDGPDTQYF.

This clonotype came up many times. The chain recombines TRBV6-1 with TRBJ2-1; TRBD2 matches at 8 bases. Germline-derived CDR1 and CDR2 are MNHNS and SASEGT. V trimming: 5 bases; J trimming: 9 bases; junction bases outside the gene matches: 12. This CDR3 comprises 15 residues. The CDR3 is CASSMGLAGIAEQFF. The CDR3 coding sequence is TGTGCCAGCAGTATGGGATTAGCGGGGATTGCTGAGCAGTTCTTC.

Concerning this clonotype: A read error may explain this, as a much larger clone is one base away. V gene TRBV6-1 combines with J gene TRBJ2-1, with no clear D. The V end was cut by 1 base, the J end by 0 bases, with 22 bases between. Germline CDR1 and CDR2: MNHNS and SASEGT. The CDR3 runs to 20 residues. The CDR3 bases are TGTGCCAGCAGTGAAGGATCCGACGCCACTTGGGGTAGCTCCTACAATGAGCAGTTCTTC. As protein: CASSEGSDATWGSSYNEQFF.

V gene TRBV19 combines with J gene TRBJ2-2; D is unresolved. Trimming removed 8 bases from V and 5 bases from J, with 15 bases in between. CDR3 length: 14 residues. Germline lookup yields CDR1 LNHDA and CDR2 SQIVND (reference sequence). CDR3 DNA sequence: TGTGCCAGTGGTGAAGGGCCTAGAACCGGGGAGCTGTTTTTT. Its translation is CASGEGPRTGELFF.

The chain couples TRBV28 to TRBJ2-7; 9 nucleotides align to TRBD1. Looked up from germline, CDR1 is MDHEN and CDR2 is SYDVKM. This CDR3 contains 13 residues. The junction had 8 bases not matched to a gene; V was cut back by 10 bases and J by 4 bases. The CDR3 loop reads CATKQGAEYEQYF. In DNA, the CDR3 is TGTGCCACAAAACAGGGGGCGGAGTACGAGCAGTACTTC.

The gene calls are TRBV27 and TRBJ2-1; D could derive from TRBD1 or TRBD2 (5 bases each). Germline V CDR1 and CDR2: MNHEY, SMNVEV (reference sequence). CDR3 size: 15 residues. Trimming cost V 6 bases and J 7 bases, with 19 bases left between them. CDR3 coding DNA: TGTGCCAGCAGCCTCGACGGGACCGCATTTAATGAGCAGTTCTTC. Amino acids: CASSLDGTAFNEQFF.

This clonotype was found many times. The V gene is TRBV5-1, the J gene TRBJ2-7; 9 nucleotides align to TRBD1. The germline CDR1 and CDR2 sequences are SGHRS and YFSETQ. The CDR3 consists of 14 residues. V lost 4 bases and J lost 3; bases outside the gene matches: 5. CDR3 sequence reads: CASSVTGGNYEQYF. CDR3 coding DNA: TGCGCCAGCAGCGTGACAGGGGGGAACTACGAGCAGTACTTC.

The gene calls are TRBV3-1 and TRBJ1-2; D is ambiguous. In germline, CDR1 is LGHDT, CDR2 YNNKEL (reference sequence). Trimming left V 4 bases short and J 8 bases short, with 20 bases between. The length of the CDR3 is 15 residues. This chain's CDR3 is CASSPLEGRVSGYTF. The CDR3 DNA follows: TGTGCCAGCAGCCCGCTGGAGGGAAGGGTATCAGGCTACACCTTC.

This clonotype was recorded many times. The chain is built from TRBV11-2 and TRBJ1-1; D is unclear. The ends were cut back, 10 bases at V and 0 bases at J, with 15 bases in the middle. Germline V gene lookup returns CDR1 SGHAT and CDR2 FQNNGV. This CDR3 comprises 14 residues. DNA of the CDR3: TGTGCCAACAAACCGGTCCTTATGAACACTGAAGCTTTCTTT. Encoded protein: CANKPVLMNTEAFF.

In its sample, this clonotype was seen many times. This chain uses TRBV7-9 with TRBJ1-6; D call uncertain. The length of the CDR3 is 16 residues. Trimming took off 5 bases at V and 0 bases at J, with 11 bases between the two ends. Germline CDR1 reads SEHNR; CDR2 reads FQNEAQ (reference sequence). The CDR3 sequence: CASSASLSSYNSPLHF. CDR3 sequence (DNA): TGTGCCAGCAGCGCGAGCCTGAGCTCCTATAATTCACCCCTCCACTTT.

There are a few counts of this clonotype. The rearrangement links TRBV20-1 to TRBJ2-5; 8 nucleotides line up with TRBD1. Germline values: CDR1 DFQATT, CDR2 SNEGSKA (reference sequence). This CDR3 region has 13 residues. The trim removed 6 bases at V and 5 bases at J, leaving 8 bases unmatched. The CDR3 loop is CSAEQGGGETQYF. The CDR3, as DNA: TGCAGTGCGGAACAGGGGGGAGGTGAGACCCAGTACTTC.

The chain links TRBV28 to TRBJ2-5; D might be TRBD1 (6 bases). V lost 7 bases, J lost 5 bases, and 17 bases lay in between. Germline CDR1 MDHEN, CDR2 SYDVKM. The CDR3 runs to 14 residues. The CDR3 reads CASIPGDFGETQYF. CDR3 DNA: TGTGCCAGCATCCCAGGGGATTTCGGGGAGACCCAGTACTTC.

This clonotype was detected a few times. The genes are TRBV4-2 and TRBJ2-7, with TRBD2 identical over 12 bases. Trimming at V came to 0 bases and at J to 7 bases, leaving 10 bases not matched to a gene. From germline, CDR1 is LGHNA and CDR2 YNFKEQ. This CDR3 has 17 residues. CDR3 sequence: CASSQDTLAGGSWEQYF. The CDR3, as DNA: TGTGCCAGCAGCCAAGATACACTAGCGGGAGGTTCCTGGGAGCAGTACTTC.